The clone carrying this TCR beta chain was detected a few times. The sample comes from a study of identical twins. TCRdb fed the 5' RACE reads into MiXCR, producing one record per CDR3 protein. There are approximately 530,000 distinct CDR3 sequences in the sample; 20% to 25% occur only once, and 0.48% lies in the top ten. J was trimmed by 3 bases and V by 3 bases; bases with no gene match: 2. The length of the CDR3 is 14 residues. CDR1 and CDR2 from the germline V gene are SGHAT and FQNNGV. These data also featured in a second study, about yellow fever vaccine responses in identical twins.

This chain joins TRBV11-2 and TRBJ1-1; the match to TRBD1 covers 9 bases. The TCR originated in a woman aged 18-29 years in good health. The source material was CD4+ T cells sorted from blood. The DNA for the CDR3 is TGTGCCAGCAGCTTCCGGACAGGGGACACTGAAGCTTTCTTT. Amino acids: CASSFRTGDTEAFF.